Below are 10 T cell receptor beta chains sequenced from a single sample in a study of vaccination effects on CD4 cells after COVID-19. Antigen-specific CD4+ T cells were expanded (with viral peptide pools) by the ViraFEST assay ahead of sequencing. Cultured cells yielded isolated CD4+ T cells after less than 11 days. Participants received two doses of either the BNT162b2 or mRNA-1273 vaccine. The table came from immunoSEQ multiplex PCR; TCRdb's copy has only in-frame clones and leaves some out. The table lists roughly 70,000 clones, under 85% of them singletons. These receptors' targets are unknown. The sample in question was CD4+ T cells from PBMCs cultured with HCoV-OC43 spike peptides, obtained after COVID-19 vaccination. The subset denotes: HCoV-OC43 spike overlapping peptide pool stimulation. These receptors were collected from a human donor who received a COVID-19 vaccine.

The CDR3 nucleotides read TGTGCCACCAGTGATTTCCGCCTAGCGGGGACAGATACGCAGTATTTT. Translating gives CATSDFRLAGTDTQYF. The gene calls are TRBV24-1 and TRBJ2-3; 9 bases fit TRBD2. This CDR3 is built from 16 residues. CDR1 is KGHDR, CDR2 SFDVKD, per germline. Trimming at V came to 1 base and at J to 3 bases, leaving 4 bases not matched to a gene.

This chain uses TRBV12-3 or TRBV12-4 with TRBJ2-3; the D is unclear. V lost 1 base and J lost 2, with 4 bases in between. The length of the CDR3 is 13 residues. As DNA, the CDR3 is TGTGCCAGCAGTTTAGGATTCACAGATACGCAGTATTTT. It encodes CASSLGFTDTQYF.

In this sample, this clone turned up a few times. The chain couples TRBV7-2 to TRBJ1-1; tentative D call: TRBD1 (6 bases). Germline loops: CDR1 SGHTA, CDR2 FQGNSA. The CDR3 contains 13 residues. Trimming took 6 bases from V and 4 from J, leaving 12 bases between them. The CDR3 is CASSFTGSTEAFF. CDR3 nucleotides: TGTGCCAGCAGTTTTACAGGGTCCACTGAAGCTTTCTTT.

The rearrangement joins TRBV7-2 to TRBJ1-2, with D unresolved. The V gene's germline CDR1 is SGHTA and CDR2 FQGNSA. V lost 5 bases to trimming and J lost 3 bases, with 16 bases between them. This CDR3 contains 15 residues. Written as DNA, the CDR3 is TGTGCCAGCAGCACCAGACGGAATGGATACTATGGCTACACCTTC. It yields the protein CASSTRRNGYYGYTF.

This sequence joins TRBV24-1 and TRBJ2-1; 10 nucleotides line up with TRBD1. V gave up 4 bases and J gave up 8 bases; unmatched junction bases: 13. Germline V gene data show CDR1 as KGHDR and CDR2 as SFDVKD. CDR3 length: 17 residues. The CDR3 bases are TGTGCCACCAGTGACCAACCCGGGACAGGGGCGAGGGATGAGCAGTTCTTC. It encodes CATSDQPGTGARDEQFF.

This clone was recorded a few times. The J gene is TRBJ1-5, the V gene TRBV30; the D is unclear. Germline V gene sequence: CDR1 GTSNPN, CDR2 SVGIG (reference sequence). The CDR3 is 13 amino acids. Trimming took off 1 base at V and 3 bases at J, with 7 bases between the two ends. This CDR3 reads CAWSGSPNQPQHF. The CDR3 nucleotides are TGTGCCTGGAGTGGGAGTCCCAATCAGCCCCAGCATTTT.

This chain connects TRBV4-1 to TRBJ1-2, with D possibly TRBD1 on 6 matching bases. Germline V gene sequence: CDR1 MGHRA, CDR2 YSYEKL. The CDR3 sequence is 17 residues long. V was shortened by 0 bases and J by 2 bases, with 16 bases between the two germline ends. Here the CDR3 reads CASSQDRARGPNYGYTF. CDR3 nucleotide sequence: TGCGCCAGCAGCCAAGATAGGGCCAGGGGCCCCAACTATGGCTACACCTTC.

The CDR3 sequence is CASSESSGTEAFF. The CDR3 coding sequence is TGCGCCAGCAGTGAGTCTTCGGGGACTGAAGCTTTCTTT. The rearrangement uses TRBV10-2 and TRBJ1-1; D remains unclear. This CDR3 is built from 13 residues. V lost 0 bases and J lost 5, with 7 bases in between. The germline gives CDR1 WSHSY, CDR2 SAAADI.

This clone was seen a single time. The chain employs TRBV6-5 and TRBJ2-1, with TRBD1 matching 7 bases. Germline values: CDR1 MNHEY, CDR2 SVGAGI. Trimming at V came to 5 bases and at J to 10 bases, leaving 8 bases not matched to a gene. This CDR3 contains 13 residues. The CDR3 here is CASSRTGLREQFF. As DNA, the CDR3 is TGTGCCAGCAGTCGGACAGGCCTCAGGGAGCAGTTCTTC.

The J gene is TRBJ1-2, the V gene TRBV2, with 8 positions matching TRBD1. Germline lookup yields CDR1 SNHLY and CDR2 FYNNEI. V was pared by 8 bases and J by 5 bases, with 4 bases of the junction left unmatched. The CDR3 runs to 12 residues. This CDR3 reads CASGQGGYGYTF. The CDR3 coding sequence is TGTGCCAGCGGACAGGGCGGGTATGGCTACACCTTC.